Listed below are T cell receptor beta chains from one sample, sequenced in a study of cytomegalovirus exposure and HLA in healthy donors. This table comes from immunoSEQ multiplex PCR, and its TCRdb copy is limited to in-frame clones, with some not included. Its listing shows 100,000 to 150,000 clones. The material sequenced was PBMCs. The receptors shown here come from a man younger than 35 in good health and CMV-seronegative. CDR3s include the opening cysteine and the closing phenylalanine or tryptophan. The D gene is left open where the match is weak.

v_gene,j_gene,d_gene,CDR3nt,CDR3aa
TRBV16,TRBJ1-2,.,TGTGCCAGCAGCCCCGGACAGAGCGCTAGAAACTATGGCTACACCTTC,CASSPGQSARNYGYTF
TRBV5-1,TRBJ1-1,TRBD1,TGCGCCAGCAGTCCGACTTTAACAGGGGGAGGCACTGAAGCTTTCTTT,CASSPTLTGGGTEAFF
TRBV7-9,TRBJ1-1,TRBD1,TGTGCCAGCAGCGCGACAGGGGGAACTGAAGCTTTCTTT,CASSATGGTEAFF
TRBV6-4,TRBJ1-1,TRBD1,TGTGCCAGCACCTCTCCCGTGAGGGACAGGGGAAGTACTGAAGCTTTCTTT,CASTSPVRDRGSTEAFF
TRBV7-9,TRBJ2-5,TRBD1,TGTGCCAGCAGTAGTTTGACAGGGGCGGGGTACCAAGAGACCCAGTACTTC,CASSSLTGAGYQETQYF
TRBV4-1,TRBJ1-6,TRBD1,TGCGCCAGCTACGGGACAGGGGAATCACCCCTCCACTTT,CASYGTGESPLHF
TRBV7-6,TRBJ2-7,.,TGTGCCAGCAGCTTATCTGCCGGCGGGTACGAGCAGTACTTC,CASSLSAGGYEQYF
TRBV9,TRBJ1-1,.,TGTGCCAGCAGTGTGGAGGGAGAAAACACTGAAGCTTTCTTT,CASSVEGENTEAFF
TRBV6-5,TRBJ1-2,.,TGTGCCAGCAGTTACTCGTCGGGGGGCTACACCTTC,CASSYSSGGYTF
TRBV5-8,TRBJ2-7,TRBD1,TGTGCCAGCAGCTTGGAGGGGACAGGGGGAGACGAGCAGTACTTC,CASSLEGTGGDEQYF
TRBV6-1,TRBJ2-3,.,TGTGCCAGCAGTGCCGTCCCTTCCACAGATACGCAGTATTTT,CASSAVPSTDTQYF
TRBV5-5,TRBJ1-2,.,TGTGCCAGCAGCTTGGCCTTCGCGGGAGGGAATGGCTACACCTTC,CASSLAFAGGNGYTF
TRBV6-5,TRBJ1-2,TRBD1,TGTGCCAGCAGTTTTCAGGGGGCTCGGGGCTACACCTTC,CASSFQGARGYTF
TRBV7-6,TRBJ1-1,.,TGTGCCAGCAGTTGGGGGGGCAGCGCTGAAGCTTTCTTT,CASSWGGSAEAFF
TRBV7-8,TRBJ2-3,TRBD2,TGTGCCAGCAGCTTAAGCCGGACTAGCGGCACAGATACGCAGTATTTT,CASSLSRTSGTDTQYF
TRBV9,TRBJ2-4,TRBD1,TGTGCCAGCAGCCCCTCGGACAGGGGTCGGGGTTTGGGCAAAAACATTCAGTACTTC,CASSPSDRGRGLGKNIQYF
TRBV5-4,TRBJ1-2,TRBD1,TGTGCCAGCAGCTTAACAGGGGGCAATGGCTACACCTTC,CASSLTGGNGYTF
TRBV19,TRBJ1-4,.,TGTGCCAGTAGGCGGGGGGAAAAACTGTTTTTT,CASRRGEKLFF
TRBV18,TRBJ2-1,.,TGTGCCAGCTCACCGCGAGAGGGCAACAATGAGCAGTTCTTC,CASSPREGNNEQFF
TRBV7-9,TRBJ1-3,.,TGTGCCAGCAGCCGCTCTGGAAACACCATATATTTT,CASSRSGNTIYF
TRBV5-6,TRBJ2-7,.,TGTGCCAGCAGCTTGGAGGCTGTCGCGGCCTACGAGCAGTACTTC,CASSLEAVAAYEQYF
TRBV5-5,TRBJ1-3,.,TGTGCCAGCAGCCTACAGGGCTCTGGAAACACCATATATTTT,CASSLQGSGNTIYF
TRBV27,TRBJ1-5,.,TGTGCCAGCAGACAGACAGATATCTATAGCAATCAGCCCCAGCATTTT,CASRQTDIYSNQPQHF
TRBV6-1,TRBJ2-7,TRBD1,TGTGCCAGCAGTGCCTCGACAGGGGTGTTAGGCCACGAGCAGTACTTC,CASSASTGVLGHEQYF
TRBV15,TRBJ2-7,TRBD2,TGTGCCACCAGCAGAGAAAGGGCGGAACTAGCGGGAATATACGAGCAGTACTTC,CATSRERAELAGIYEQYF
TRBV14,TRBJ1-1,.,TGTGCCAGCAGCCAAGATCTCCTGAACACTGAAGCTTTCTTT,CASSQDLLNTEAFF
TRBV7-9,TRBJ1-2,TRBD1,TGTGCCAGCAGCTCTTGGACAGGGGGTATAAATGGCTACACCTTC,CASSSWTGGINGYTF
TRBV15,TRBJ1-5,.,TGTGCCACCAGGGATGGACAGATTCATAGCAATCAGCCCCAGCATTTT,CATRDGQIHSNQPQHF
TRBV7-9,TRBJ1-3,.,TGTGCCAGCAGCTTAGGGAGCTCTGGAAACACCATATATTTT,CASSLGSSGNTIYF
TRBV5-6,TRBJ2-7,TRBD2,TGTGCCAGCAGCGCCACTAGCGGGAAGGCCTACGAGCAGTACTTC,CASSATSGKAYEQYF
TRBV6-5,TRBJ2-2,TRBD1,TGTGCCAGCAGCCGGGACAGGGGGCCAGGGGAGCTGTTTTTT,CASSRDRGPGELFF
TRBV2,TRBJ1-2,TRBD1,TGTGCCAGCAGTTCAACCGGGACAGGGAGGGACGGCTACACCTTC,CASSSTGTGRDGYTF
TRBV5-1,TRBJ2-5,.,TGCGCCAGCAGCACGGTGGAGACCCAGTACTTC,CASSTVETQYF
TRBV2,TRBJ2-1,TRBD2,TGTGCCAGCATTACCCCCGAACTAGCGGGGGCGACTTCCTACAATGAGCAGTTCTTC,CASITPELAGATSYNEQFF
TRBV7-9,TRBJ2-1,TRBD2,TGTGCCAGCAGCTCCGGGACTACCCAAGAGGAGCAGTTCTTC,CASSSGTTQEEQFF
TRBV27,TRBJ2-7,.,TGTGCCAGCAGTTTTCAGGGTGGTTCGTCCTACGAGCAGTACTTC,CASSFQGGSSYEQYF
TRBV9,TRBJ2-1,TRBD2,TGTGCCAGCAGCACCCTACTAGCGGGCCCCTACAATGAGCAGTTCTTC,CASSTLLAGPYNEQFF
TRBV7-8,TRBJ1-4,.,TGTGCCAGCAGCTCCTTAGGAACAGTGGTCGCAACTAATGAAAAACTGTTTTTT,CASSSLGTVVATNEKLFF
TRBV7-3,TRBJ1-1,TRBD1,TGTGCCAGCAGCCTCGTATCCTCCGGGACAGGGCCCAACACTGAAGCTTTCTTT,CASSLVSSGTGPNTEAFF
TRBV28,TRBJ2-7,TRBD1,TGTGCCAGCATGCGCACAGGGGGAGAGCAGTACTTC,CASMRTGGEQYF